The following is a TCR beta chain sequence with its context. The antigen this receptor binds is unknown. Base quality data are lacking; no much larger clone is found one base away. The data derive from a study of blood T cell repertoires in COVID-19 (dated by TCRdb to the early 2020s). Regarding the research as a whole: Samples from collaborators originated in the United States, Italy and Spain and spanned both the acute and convalescent phases of COVID-19. The material from the prospective study consisted of cDNA or gDNA derived from T cells, B-cell-depleted T cells, or PBMCs. Subjects who had been exposed to COVID-19, were actively infected with it, or had recovered from it provided the deeply sampled blood TCRbeta repertoires that made up the dataset. The repertoires were released in a freely available public database intended as a resource for research on the immune response to SARS-CoV-2. Samples came from the ongoing ImmuneRACE study (first 160 participants) plus 1,254 subjects from 6 global collaborators. Nearly every sample came with metadata listing a de-identified subject ID, COVID-19 status, age in years and sex. HLA class I and class II types, where available, came from metadata supplied by the sample provider rather than from assay-based typing. The paper as a whole reports these results and caveats: How much clinical and demographic metadata was included differed by source and by participant, and the metadata was provided uncurated.

At one collaborating source in Seattle, patients were enrolled during active infection and were followed longitudinally through the course of disease. The collaborating institutions used their own protocols to collect whole blood in K2EDTA tubes. For TCRbeta analysis, collaborators shipped samples in one of three forms: frozen whole blood, isolated PBMCs, or DNA extracted from either of those sample types. The CDR1 and CDR2 encoded by the germline V gene are SNHLY and FYNNEI. Deletion took 3 bases off V and 5 bases off J, with a span of 16 bases between the germline ends. There are 15 amino acids in the CDR3, from cysteine to phenylalanine inclusive. Only the CDR3 part of the read is kept: 45 bases, read in frame from the first base. The immunoSEQ Assay, a bias-controlled multiplex PCR, was used to amplify TCRbeta CDR3 regions from genomic DNA. The source study handled its data this way. The number of nucleated cells in each sample was estimated from the amplification of reference gene primers within the assay. To quantify the absolute abundance of each unique TCRbeta CDR3 rearrangement, sequence reads were collapsed and filtered. Productive Simpson clonality was computed per sample as the square root of Simpson's diversity index over productive rearrangements. TCRdb stores this immuneACCESS table with in-frame sequences only. Part of the clones is absent; in the studies checked, under half of the shortfall reflects unresolved V genes, and no reason is known for the rest. The V and J calls and clone size are taken from that table; D and trimming were inferred from the DNA. This sample holds approximately 530,000 clones; roughly nine tenths were observed only once. Of the sample, 7.8% falls within the top ten clones.

This clonotype originated in a woman in her 50s with COVID-19, enrolled during active disease. Sequenced material: peripheral blood. The V and J segments used are TRBV2 and TRBJ1-1, with TRBD1 perhaps the D gene, on 6 matching bases. The sequenced DNA is TGTGCCAGCAGTGATGGCGGGGGGCGCGGGACTGAAGCTTTCTTT. It translates to CASSDGGGRGTEAFF.